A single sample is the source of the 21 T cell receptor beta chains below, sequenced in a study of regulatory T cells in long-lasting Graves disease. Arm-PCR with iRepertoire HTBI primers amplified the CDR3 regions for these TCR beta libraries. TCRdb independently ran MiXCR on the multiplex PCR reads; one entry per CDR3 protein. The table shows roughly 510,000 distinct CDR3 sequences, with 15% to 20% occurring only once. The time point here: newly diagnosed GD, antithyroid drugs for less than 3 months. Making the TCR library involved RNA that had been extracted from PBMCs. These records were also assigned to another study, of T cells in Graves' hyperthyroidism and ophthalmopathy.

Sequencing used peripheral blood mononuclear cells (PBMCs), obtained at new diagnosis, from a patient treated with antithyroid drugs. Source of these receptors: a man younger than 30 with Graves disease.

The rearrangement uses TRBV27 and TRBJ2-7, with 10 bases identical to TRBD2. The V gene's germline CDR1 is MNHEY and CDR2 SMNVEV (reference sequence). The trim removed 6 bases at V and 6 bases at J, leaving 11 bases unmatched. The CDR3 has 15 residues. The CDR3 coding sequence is TGTGCCAGCAGGGGTTTTGCTAGCGGGAGTGGCGAGCAGTACTTC. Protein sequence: CASRGFASGSGEQYF.

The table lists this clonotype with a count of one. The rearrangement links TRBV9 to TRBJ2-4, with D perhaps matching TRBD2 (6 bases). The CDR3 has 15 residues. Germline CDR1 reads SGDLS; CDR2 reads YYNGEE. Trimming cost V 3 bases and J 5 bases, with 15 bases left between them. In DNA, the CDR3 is TGTGCCAGCAGCGAGAAGGGACTCCTACAAAACATTCAGTACTTC. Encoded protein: CASSEKGLLQNIQYF.

DNA for the CDR3: TGCGCCAGCAGCGTTCGGGGGAGGGCCGGAACTAGCACAGATACGCAGTATTTT. It encodes CASSVRGRAGTSTDTQYF. The chain employs TRBV5-1 and TRBJ2-3; TRBD2 aligns across 7 bases. The CDR3 is 18 residues long. Trimming at V came to 4 bases and at J to 0 bases, leaving 14 bases not matched to a gene. Germline V CDR1 and CDR2: SGHRS, YFSETQ.

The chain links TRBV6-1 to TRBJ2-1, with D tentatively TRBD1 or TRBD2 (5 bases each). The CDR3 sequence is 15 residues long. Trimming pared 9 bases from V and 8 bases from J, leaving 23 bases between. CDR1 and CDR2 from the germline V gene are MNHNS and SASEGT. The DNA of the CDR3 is TGTGCCAGGGGACCTAGCCTGAAAACTTCCGATGAGCAGTTCTTC. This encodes CARGPSLKTSDEQFF.

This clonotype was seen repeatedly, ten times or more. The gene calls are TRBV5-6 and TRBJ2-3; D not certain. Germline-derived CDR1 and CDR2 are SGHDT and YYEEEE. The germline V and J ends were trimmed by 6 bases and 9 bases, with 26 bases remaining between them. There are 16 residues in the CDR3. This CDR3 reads CASNKPTFGPPLTQYF. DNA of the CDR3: TGTGCCAGCAACAAACCTACTTTCGGACCCCCTCTGACGCAGTATTTT.

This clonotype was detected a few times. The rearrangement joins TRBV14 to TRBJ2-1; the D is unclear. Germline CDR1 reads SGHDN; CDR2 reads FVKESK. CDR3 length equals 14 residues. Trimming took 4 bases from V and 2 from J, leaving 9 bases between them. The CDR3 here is CASSPIGPYNEQFF. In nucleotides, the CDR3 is TGTGCCAGCAGCCCCATCGGCCCCTACAATGAGCAGTTCTTC.

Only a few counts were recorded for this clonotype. The CDR3 bases are TGTGCCTGGAGTCGGGACAGGGGGCGAGTCTCTGGAAACACCATATATTTT. This sequence encodes CAWSRDRGRVSGNTIYF. V is TRBV30 and J is TRBJ1-3; 12 positions match TRBD1. The CDR3 contains 17 residues. The germline gives CDR1 GTSNPN, CDR2 SVGIG (reference sequence). After removal of 2 bases from V and 0 bases from J, the junction contained 5 bases not matched to a gene.

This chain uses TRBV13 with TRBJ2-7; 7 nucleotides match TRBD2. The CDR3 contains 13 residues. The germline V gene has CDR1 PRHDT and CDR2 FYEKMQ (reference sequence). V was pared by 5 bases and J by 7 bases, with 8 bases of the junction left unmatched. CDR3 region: CASSAGVMGEQYF. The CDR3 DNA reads TGTGCCAGCAGCGCGGGAGTTATGGGGGAGCAGTACTTC.

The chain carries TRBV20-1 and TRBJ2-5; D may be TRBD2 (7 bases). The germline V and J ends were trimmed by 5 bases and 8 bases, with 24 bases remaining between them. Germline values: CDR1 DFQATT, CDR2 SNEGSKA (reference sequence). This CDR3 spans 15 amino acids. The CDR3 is CSAPGTLASSVTQYF. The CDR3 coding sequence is TGCAGTGCTCCCGGGACACTAGCGAGCTCGGTCACCCAGTACTTC.

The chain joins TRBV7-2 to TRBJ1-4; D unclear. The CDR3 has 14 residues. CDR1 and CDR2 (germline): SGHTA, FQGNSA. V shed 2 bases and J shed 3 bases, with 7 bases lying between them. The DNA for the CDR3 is TGTGCCAGCAGCTTAAATTCAGCTAATGAAAAACTGTTTTTT. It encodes CASSLNSANEKLFF.

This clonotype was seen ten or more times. The CDR3 DNA is TGTGCCACCAGCCGGGGACAGGGATACACTGAAGCTTTCTTT. Translating gives CATSRGQGYTEAFF. The chain couples TRBV15 to TRBJ1-1; TRBD1 agrees at 9 bases. This CDR3 is 14 amino acids long. The ends lost 5 bases at V and 3 bases at J; junction bases unmatched: 4. Germline-derived CDR1 and CDR2 are LNHNV and YYDKDF (reference sequence).

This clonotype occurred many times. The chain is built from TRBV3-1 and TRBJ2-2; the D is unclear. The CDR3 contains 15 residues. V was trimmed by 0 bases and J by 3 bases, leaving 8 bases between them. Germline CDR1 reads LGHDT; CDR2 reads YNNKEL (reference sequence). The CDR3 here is CASSQDSGHTGELFF. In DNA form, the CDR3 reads TGTGCCAGCAGCCAAGATTCGGGTCACACCGGGGAGCTGTTTTTT.

CDR3 in amino acids: CASSQGTGQGIYEQYF. The CDR3 DNA is TGCGCCAGCAGCCAAGGCACCGGACAGGGGATCTACGAGCAGTACTTC. The chain couples TRBV4-1 to TRBJ2-7, with 9 bases lining up with TRBD1. The germline gives CDR1 MGHRA, CDR2 YSYEKL. Germline trimming cut 1 base from V and 3 bases from J; bases unmatched to any gene: 7. The CDR3 consists of 16 residues.

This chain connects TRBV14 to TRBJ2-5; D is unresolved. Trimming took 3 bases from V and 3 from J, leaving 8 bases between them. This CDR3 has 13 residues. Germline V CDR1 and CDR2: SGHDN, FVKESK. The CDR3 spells CASSQAPKETQYF. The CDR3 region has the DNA TGTGCCAGCAGCCAGGCGCCCAAAGAGACCCAGTACTTC. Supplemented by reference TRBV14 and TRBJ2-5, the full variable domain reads EAGVTQFPSHSVIEKGQTVTLRCDPISGHDNLYWYRRVMGKEIKFLLHFVKESKQDESGMPNNRFLAERTGGTYSTLKVQPAELEDSGVYFCASSQAPKETQYFGPGTRLLVL.

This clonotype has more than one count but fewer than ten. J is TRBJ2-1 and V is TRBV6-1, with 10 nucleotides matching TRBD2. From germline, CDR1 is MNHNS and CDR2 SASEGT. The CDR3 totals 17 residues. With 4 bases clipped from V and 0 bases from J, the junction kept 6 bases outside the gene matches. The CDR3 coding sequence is TGTGCCAGCAGTGGGCGAGCGGGAGGGCACTCCTACAATGAGCAGTTCTTC. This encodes CASSGRAGGHSYNEQFF.

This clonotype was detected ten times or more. Written as DNA, the CDR3 is TGTGCCAGCAACCTCGGGGGGGACTCCTACAATGAGCAGTTCTTC. Residues: CASNLGGDSYNEQFF. The gene calls are TRBV27 and TRBJ2-1, with 8 bases fitting TRBD2. This CDR3 is 15 amino acids long. CDR1 MNHEY and CDR2 SMNVEV come from the germline V gene (reference sequence). J lost 0 bases, V lost 7 bases, and 5 bases had no gene match.

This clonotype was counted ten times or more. CDR3: CSAQNMMNTEAFF. The CDR3 nucleotides read TGCAGTGCCCAGAACATGATGAACACTGAAGCTTTCTTT. V and J are TRBV20-1 and TRBJ1-1, with unresolved D. V was trimmed by 6 bases and J by 0 bases, leaving 11 bases between them. The CDR3 is 13 amino acids. Per germline, CDR1 DFQATT and CDR2 SNEGSKA (reference sequence).

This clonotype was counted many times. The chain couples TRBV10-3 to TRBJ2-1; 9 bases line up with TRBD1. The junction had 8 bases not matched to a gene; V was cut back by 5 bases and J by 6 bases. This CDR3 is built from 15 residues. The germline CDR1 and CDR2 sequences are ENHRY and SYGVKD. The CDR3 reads CAISNPGTGSNEQFF. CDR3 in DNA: TGTGCCATCAGTAACCCCGGGACAGGGTCCAATGAGCAGTTCTTC.

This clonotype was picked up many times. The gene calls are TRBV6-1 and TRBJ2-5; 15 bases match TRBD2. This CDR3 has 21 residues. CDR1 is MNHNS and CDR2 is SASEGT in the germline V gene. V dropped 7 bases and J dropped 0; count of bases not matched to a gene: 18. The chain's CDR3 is CASKLRTSGRAKSRYQETQYF. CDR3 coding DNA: TGTGCCAGCAAACTAAGGACTAGCGGGAGGGCCAAATCAAGGTACCAAGAGACCCAGTACTTC.

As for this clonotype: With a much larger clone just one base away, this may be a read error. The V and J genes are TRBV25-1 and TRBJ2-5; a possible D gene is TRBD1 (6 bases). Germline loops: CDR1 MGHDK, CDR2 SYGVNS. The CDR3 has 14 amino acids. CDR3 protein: CASGERGGIETQYF. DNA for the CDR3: TGTGCCAGCGGTGAACGAGGGGGTATCGAGACCCAGTACTTC. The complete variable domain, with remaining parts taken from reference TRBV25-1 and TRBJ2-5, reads EADIYQTPRYLVIGTGKKITLECSQTMGHDKMYWYQQDPGMELHLIHYSYGVNSTEKGDLSSESTVSRIRTEHFPLTLESARPSHTSQYLCASGERGGIETQYFGPGTRLLVL.

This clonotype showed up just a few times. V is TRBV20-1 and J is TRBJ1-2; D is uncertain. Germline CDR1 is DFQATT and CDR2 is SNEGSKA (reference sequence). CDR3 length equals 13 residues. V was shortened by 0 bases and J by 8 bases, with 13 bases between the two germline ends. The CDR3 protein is CSARDLIRVGYTF. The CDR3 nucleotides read TGCAGTGCTAGAGATCTGATTAGGGTAGGCTACACCTTC.